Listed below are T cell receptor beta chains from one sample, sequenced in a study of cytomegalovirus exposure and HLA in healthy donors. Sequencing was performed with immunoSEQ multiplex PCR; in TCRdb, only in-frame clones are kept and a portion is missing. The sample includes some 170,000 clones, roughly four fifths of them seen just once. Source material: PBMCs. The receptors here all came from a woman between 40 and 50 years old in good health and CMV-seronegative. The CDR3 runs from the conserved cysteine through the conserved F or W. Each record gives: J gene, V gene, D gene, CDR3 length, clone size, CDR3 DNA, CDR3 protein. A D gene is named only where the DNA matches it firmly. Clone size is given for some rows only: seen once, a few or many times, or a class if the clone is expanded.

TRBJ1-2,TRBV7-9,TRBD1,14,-,TGTGCCAGCAGCTCCCGACAGGGCTCGGACGGCTACACCTTC,CASSSRQGSDGYTF
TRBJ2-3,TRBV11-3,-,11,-,TGTGCCAGCAGCCACACAGATACGCAGTATTTT,CASSHTDTQYF
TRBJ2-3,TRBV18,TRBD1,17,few,TGTGCCAGCTCACCAAGGGGGCCGGGGTCCCGGGCAGATACGCAGTATTTT,CASSPRGPGSRADTQYF
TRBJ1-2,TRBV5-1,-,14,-,TGCGCCAGCAGGTTTGAGCCGACTAACTATGGCTACACCTTC,CASRFEPTNYGYTF
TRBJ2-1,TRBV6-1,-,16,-,TGTGCCAGCAGTGAAGGAAGCGCAAACCGTGGCAATGAGCAGTTCTTC,CASSEGSANRGNEQFF
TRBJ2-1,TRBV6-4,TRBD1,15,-,TGTGCCAGCAGTGACTCACAGGGGCCCCACAATGAGCAGTTCTTC,CASSDSQGPHNEQFF
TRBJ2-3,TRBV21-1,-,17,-,TGTGCCAGCAGCAAAGGGGGCAGGGCCCCTAGCACAGATACGCAGTATTTT,CASSKGGRAPSTDTQYF
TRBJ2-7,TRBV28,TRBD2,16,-,TGTGCCAGCAGTTTAAGAGTAGCGGGAGGGCCCTACGAGCAGTACTTC,CASSLRVAGGPYEQYF
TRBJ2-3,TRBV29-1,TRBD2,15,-,TGCAGCGTTGACGCGGGAGGGCCGGGCACAGATACGCAGTATTTT,CSVDAGGPGTDTQYF
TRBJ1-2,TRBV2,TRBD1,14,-,TGTGCCACCTTCGGGACAGGGCCTAACTATGGCTACACCTTC,CATFGTGPNYGYTF
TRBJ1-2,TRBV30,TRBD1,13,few,TGTGCCTGGAGACTCGACAGGGGAGGAGGCTACACCTTC,CAWRLDRGGGYTF
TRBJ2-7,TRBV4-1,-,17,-,TGCGCCAGCAGCCACCTTTCTGGCGGGAATTCAGCCTACGAGCAGTACTTC,CASSHLSGGNSAYEQYF
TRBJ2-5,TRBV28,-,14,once,TGTGCCAGCAGTTTATCGGGGGGCGGAGAGACCCAGTACTTC,CASSLSGGGETQYF
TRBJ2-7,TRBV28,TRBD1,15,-,TGTGCCAGCAGTACCTCCGGGACAGGGAGGAACGAGCAGTACTTC,CASSTSGTGRNEQYF
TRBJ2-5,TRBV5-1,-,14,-,TGCGCCAGCAGCTTGGGCGGAACCCAAGAGACCCAGTACTTC,CASSLGGTQETQYF
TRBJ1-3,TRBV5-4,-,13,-,TGTGCCAGCAGTAGAGGGGGGGCGGACACCATATATTTT,CASSRGGADTIYF
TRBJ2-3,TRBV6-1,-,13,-,TGTGCCAGCAGTCCCTCAGGGTCAGATACGCAGTATTTT,CASSPSGSDTQYF
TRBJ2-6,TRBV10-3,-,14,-,TGTGCCATCAGTGGAGGCTCTGGGGCCAACGTCCTGACTTTC,CAISGGSGANVLTF
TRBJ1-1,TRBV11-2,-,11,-,TGTGCCAGCAGCTTAGCCAGGGAAGCTTTCTTT,CASSLAREAFF
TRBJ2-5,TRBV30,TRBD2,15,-,TGTGCCTGGAGTGGCGGACTAGCGGGAGAAGAGACCCAGTACTTC,CAWSGGLAGEETQYF
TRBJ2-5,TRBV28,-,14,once,TGTGCCAGCAGTCCACCCGACCCGCGGGAGACCCAGTACTTC,CASSPPDPRETQYF
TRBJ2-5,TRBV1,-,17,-,TGCACCAGCAGCTGGACTAGCGGGGGCCCGTACCAAGAGACCCAGTACTTC,CTSSWTSGGPYQETQYF
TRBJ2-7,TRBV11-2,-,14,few,TGTGCCAGCAGCTTGGACCCACAGGTATCCGAGCAGTACTTC,CASSLDPQVSEQYF
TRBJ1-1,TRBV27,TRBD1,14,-,TGTGCCAGCAGTCCGGGACAGGCGAACACTGAAGCTTTCTTT,CASSPGQANTEAFF
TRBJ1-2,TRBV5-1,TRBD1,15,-,TGCGCCAGCAGCTTGGAGGGACAGGGTAGACAGGGCTACACCTTC,CASSLEGQGRQGYTF